Listed below are T cell receptor beta chains from one sample, sequenced in a study of T cells in Graves' hyperthyroidism and ophthalmopathy. MiXCR was run by TCRdb on the multiplex PCR reads, yielding one entry per CDR3 protein. In the table there are about 560,000 distinct CDR3 sequences, less than 20% of which are singletons. Sequencing was performed on blood. Receptors originate from a woman aged 25 to 39 with Graves' hyperthyroidism. Each CDR3 is given with its conserved first and last residue. A D gene is named only where the DNA matches it firmly. Size is omitted from some rows. Given values are once, few, many or a class for expanded clones.

clone size: -
V gene: TRBV4-1
J gene: TRBJ2-1
D gene: -
CDR3 protein: CASSQGGATSFDEQFF
CDR3 DNA: TGCGCCAGCAGCCAAGGGGGGGCCACTAGTTTCGATGAGCAGTTCTTC

clone size: many
V gene: TRBV6-1
J gene: TRBJ2-3
D gene: -
CDR3 protein: CASSPGVEGTDTQYF
CDR3 DNA: TGTGCCAGCAGTCCGGGGGTTGAGGGCACAGATACGCAGTATTTT

clone size: many
V gene: TRBV2
J gene: TRBJ2-2
D gene: TRBD2
CDR3 protein: CASSGSGSIGELFF
CDR3 DNA: TGTGCCAGCAGCGGTAGCGGGAGTATCGGGGAGCTGTTTTTT

clone size: many
V gene: TRBV28
J gene: TRBJ2-7
D gene: -
CDR3 protein: CASSSTDLYANEQYF
CDR3 DNA: TGTGCCAGCAGTTCTACAGACCTGTACGCGAACGAGCAGTACTTC

clone size: few
V gene: TRBV14
J gene: TRBJ2-1
D gene: -
CDR3 protein: CASSQDQNNEQFF
CDR3 DNA: TGTGCCAGCAGCCAAGACCAGAACAATGAGCAGTTCTTC

clone size: many
V gene: TRBV20-1
J gene: TRBJ2-3
D gene: -
CDR3 protein: CSASETADTQYF
CDR3 DNA: TGCAGTGCTAGTGAAACCGCGGATACGCAGTATTTT

clone size: -
V gene: TRBV6-2/TRBV6-3
J gene: TRBJ1-2
D gene: -
CDR3 protein: CASSRAGRDYGYTF
CDR3 DNA: TGTGCCAGCAGCCGGGCTGGGAGGGACTATGGCTACACCTTC

clone size: many
V gene: TRBV6-1
J gene: TRBJ1-1
D gene: -
CDR3 protein: CASTREVNTEAFF
CDR3 DNA: TGTGCCAGCACGAGAGAGGTGAACACTGAAGCTTTCTTT

clone size: many
V gene: TRBV3-1
J gene: TRBJ2-2
D gene: -
CDR3 protein: CASSRTNTGELFF
CDR3 DNA: TGTGCCAGCAGCCGAACAAACACCGGGGAGCTGTTTTTT

clone size: -
V gene: TRBV7-9
J gene: TRBJ2-7
D gene: -
CDR3 protein: CASRKEGENSYEQYF
CDR3 DNA: TGTGCCAGCAGAAAAGAGGGGGAAAACTCCTACGAGCAGTACTTC

clone size: -
V gene: TRBV19
J gene: TRBJ1-5
D gene: -
CDR3 protein: CASSMNGDGNQPQHF
CDR3 DNA: TGTGCCAGTAGTATGAACGGGGACGGCAATCAGCCCCAGCATTTT

clone size: few
V gene: TRBV5-8
J gene: TRBJ1-2
D gene: -
CDR3 protein: CASSSSRERYGYTF
CDR3 DNA: TGTGCCAGCAGCTCATCCAGGGAACGCTATGGCTACACCTTC

clone size: many
V gene: TRBV12-3/TRBV12-4
J gene: TRBJ1-2
D gene: -
CDR3 protein: CASSAPRDSPSAFYGYTF
CDR3 DNA: TGTGCCAGCAGCGCCCCCCGAGACAGCCCCTCAGCCTTCTATGGCTACACCTTC

clone size: many
V gene: TRBV7-9
J gene: TRBJ2-7
D gene: -
CDR3 protein: CASSSGPISSYEQYF
CDR3 DNA: TGTGCCAGCAGCTCCGGGCCCATAAGCTCCTACGAGCAGTACTTC

clone size: -
V gene: TRBV28
J gene: TRBJ2-3
D gene: -
CDR3 protein: CASNPAGVKGTDTQYF
CDR3 DNA: TGTGCCAGTAACCCTGCAGGGGTGAAGGGGACAGATACGCAGTATTTT

clone size: many
V gene: TRBV20-1
J gene: TRBJ2-1
D gene: TRBD2
CDR3 protein: CSARLAAYNEQFF
CDR3 DNA: TGCAGTGCTAGGCTAGCGGCCTACAATGAGCAGTTCTTC

clone size: -
V gene: TRBV10-1
J gene: TRBJ2-7
D gene: -
CDR3 protein: CASSRITGADEQYF
CDR3 DNA: TGCGCCAGCTCCCGGATTACAGGAGCGGACGAGCAGTACTTC

clone size: -
V gene: TRBV19
J gene: TRBJ2-7
D gene: TRBD1
CDR3 protein: CASSRDRVHEQYF
CDR3 DNA: TGTGCCAGTAGTCGGGACAGGGTACACGAGCAGTACTTC

clone size: few
V gene: TRBV27
J gene: TRBJ1-1
D gene: TRBD1
CDR3 protein: CASSLWAGGDTEAFF
CDR3 DNA: TGTGCCAGCAGTTTATGGGCAGGGGGAGACACTGAAGCTTTCTTT

clone size: many
V gene: TRBV12-3/TRBV12-4
J gene: TRBJ2-3
D gene: -
CDR3 protein: CASRTTQGHQYF
CDR3 DNA: TGTGCCAGCAGAACAACCCAGGGACATCAGTATTTT

clone size: few
V gene: TRBV9
J gene: TRBJ1-3
D gene: -
CDR3 protein: CASSVFFGTGNTIYF
CDR3 DNA: TGTGCCAGCAGCGTTTTTTTCGGTACTGGAAACACCATATATTTT

clone size: many
V gene: TRBV12-3/TRBV12-4
J gene: TRBJ2-1
D gene: -
CDR3 protein: CASSLLENEQFF
CDR3 DNA: TGTGCCAGCAGTTTACTTGAAAATGAGCAGTTCTTC

clone size: -
V gene: TRBV6-1
J gene: TRBJ2-1
D gene: TRBD2
CDR3 protein: CASVLSSGGYNEQFF
CDR3 DNA: TGTGCCAGCGTCCTCTCTAGCGGGGGTTACAATGAGCAGTTCTTC

clone size: few
V gene: TRBV6-1
J gene: TRBJ1-2
D gene: TRBD1
CDR3 protein: CASRRDRQTNYGYTF
CDR3 DNA: TGTGCCAGCCGCCGGGACAGACAGACTAACTATGGCTACACCTTC

clone size: many
V gene: TRBV2
J gene: TRBJ2-7
D gene: TRBD1
CDR3 protein: CASSTGQGGRNEQYF
CDR3 DNA: TGTGCCAGCAGTACCGGACAGGGCGGGCGGAACGAGCAGTACTTC

clone size: -
V gene: TRBV27
J gene: TRBJ2-2
D gene: -
CDR3 protein: CASSSMTGTGELFF
CDR3 DNA: TGTGCCAGCAGTTCGATGACTGGCACCGGGGAGCTGTTTTTT

clone size: -
V gene: TRBV7-3
J gene: TRBJ2-6
D gene: -
CDR3 protein: CASSRGRSSGANVLTF
CDR3 DNA: TGTGCCAGCAGCCGGGGACGGTCCTCTGGGGCCAACGTCCTGACTTTC

clone size: -
V gene: TRBV10-1
J gene: TRBJ2-1
D gene: TRBD2
CDR3 protein: CASAPRRESTNEQFF
CDR3 DNA: TGCGCCAGCGCACCACGGCGGGAGAGTACCAATGAGCAGTTCTTC

clone size: -
V gene: TRBV20-1
J gene: TRBJ1-1
D gene: -
CDR3 protein: CSAREDATTEAFF
CDR3 DNA: TGCAGTGCTAGAGAGGACGCCACCACTGAAGCTTTCTTT